The 26 T cell receptor beta chains below come from one sample, sequenced in a study of blood T cell repertoires in COVID-19. Assay: immunoSEQ multiplex PCR; the TCRdb copy retains only in-frame clones and omits some. The table shows tens of thousands of clones, with 87% occurring only once. The sequenced sample consisted of peripheral blood. All receptors derive from a woman aged 45-65 years with active or convalescent COVID-19.

The chain combines TRBV2 with TRBJ2-5; maybe TRBD2 (5 bases). With 7 bases removed from V and 0 bases from J, the gap between germline ends came to 12 bases. The CDR3 contains 14 residues. In germline, CDR1 is SNHLY, CDR2 FYNNEI. For the CDR3, the DNA is TGTGCCAGCATGGCGAGGCGGGACCAAGAGACCCAGTACTTC. Translating gives CASMARRDQETQYF.

The rearrangement links TRBV18 to TRBJ2-5; a weak D match, TRBD2 (5 bases). Trimming stripped 2 bases from V and 3 bases from J, with 13 bases between. CDR3 length equals 15 residues. Germline values: CDR1 KGHSH, CDR2 LQKENI. CDR3 loop: CASSPMIGKEETQYF. The CDR3 coding sequence is TGTGCCAGCTCACCAATGATCGGGAAAGAAGAGACCCAGTACTTC.

The chain uses TRBV5-1 and TRBJ2-5; TRBD2 matches at 10 bases. Germline trimming cut 0 bases from V and 3 bases from J; bases unmatched to any gene: 5. Per germline, CDR1 SGHRS and CDR2 YFSETQ. CDR3 length: 16 residues. CDR3 sequence (DNA): TGCGCCAGCAGCTTGGTACTAGCGGGGTTAAAAGAGACCCAGTACTTC. Its protein is CASSLVLAGLKETQYF.

Concerning this clone itself: Distinct nucleotide sequences in the sample also encode this CDR3. This sequence joins TRBV7-2 and TRBJ2-5; 12 bases are a match to TRBD2. The CDR3 totals 15 residues. Germline CDR1 is SGHTA and CDR2 is FQGNSA. Unmatched junction bases numbered 0, after V lost 3 bases and J lost 1 base. The CDR3 sequence: CASSLGLAGQETQYF. DNA of the CDR3: TGTGCCAGCAGCTTGGGACTAGCGGGCCAAGAGACCCAGTACTTC.

This chain uses TRBV7-8 with TRBJ1-2, with 7 positions matching TRBD1. The J segment lost 7 bases and the V segment lost 5 bases, leaving 16 bases of the junction unmatched. Germline V gene data show CDR1 as SGHVS and CDR2 as FQNEAQ. The CDR3 extends over 16 amino acids. The CDR3 reads CASSLSGRGVRSGYTF. For the CDR3, the DNA is TGTGCCAGCAGCCTAAGCGGCAGGGGGGTTCGTTCTGGCTACACCTTC.

The sample holds one count of this clone. The J gene is TRBJ1-1, the V gene TRBV7-6, with TRBD1 matching over 7 bases. The CDR3 covers 15 residues. CDR1 is SGHVS, CDR2 FNYEAQ, per germline. V lost 5 bases and J lost 1; bases outside the gene matches: 7. CDR3 nucleotides: TGTGCCAGCAGCCCGAGACAGGGATCGAACACTGAAGCTTTCTTT. Translating it yields CASSPRQGSNTEAFF.

This chain links TRBV6-5 with TRBJ1-1, with TRBD1 as a possible D gene (6 bases). The CDR3 is made up of 14 amino acids. Germline CDR1 is MNHEY and CDR2 is SVGAGI. V was clipped by 5 bases and J by 5 bases, with 15 bases between them. The CDR3 DNA reads as TGTGCCAGCAGTCTCCAGGGGTCGAGGACTGAAGCTTTCTTT. This encodes CASSLQGSRTEAFF.

This chain's CDR3 is CASSSGQGYGYTF. The CDR3 region has the DNA TGTGCCAGCAGTTCCGGACAGGGTTATGGCTACACCTTC. The J gene is TRBJ1-2, the V gene TRBV28; 8 nucleotides line up with TRBD1. J gave up 5 bases and V 4 bases, and 3 bases lay outside the gene matches. CDR1 and CDR2 (germline): MDHEN, SYDVKM. The length of the CDR3 is 13 residues.

This chain links TRBV18 with TRBJ1-5; 8 bases are a match to TRBD1. Germline CDR1 is KGHSH and CDR2 is LQKENI. V lost 5 bases, J lost 5 bases, and 5 bases stayed unmatched. The CDR3 covers 14 residues. The CDR3 nucleotides are TGTGCCAGCTCAGGACAGGGATCGGATCAGCCCCAGCATTTT. This codes for CASSGQGSDQPQHF.

The chain is built from TRBV7-9 and TRBJ2-7, with a possible D match to TRBD1 (5 bases). V lost 6 bases, J lost 7 bases, and 16 bases lay in between. Germline values: CDR1 SEHNR, CDR2 FQNEAQ (reference sequence). The CDR3 is 13 residues long. The CDR3: CASSSNPGQEQYF. Written as DNA, the CDR3 is TGTGCCAGCAGTTCCAACCCAGGGCAGGAGCAGTACTTC.

The genes are TRBV9 and TRBJ1-1; 9 bases map to TRBD1. The CDR3 consists of 14 residues. V trimming: 4 bases; J trimming: 6 bases; junction bases outside the gene matches: 7. Germline-derived CDR1 and CDR2 are SGDLS and YYNGEE. The CDR3 sequence: CASSRTRDRAEAFF. In nucleotides, the CDR3 is TGTGCCAGCAGCCGTACCCGGGACAGGGCTGAAGCTTTCTTT.

Only one count was recorded for this clone. The chain joins TRBV6-5 to TRBJ2-7; D call uncertain. V lost 6 bases, J lost 3 bases, and 9 bases lay in between. The CDR3 is 12 residues long. Per germline, CDR1 MNHEY and CDR2 SVGAGI. The CDR3 bases are TGTGCCAGCAGCCGAAACGGCTACGAGCAGTACTTC. Translation: CASSRNGYEQYF.

The CDR3 nucleotides read TGTGCCAGCAGCTGGGGACAGGGAGGAGGCTACACCTTC. The encoded protein is CASSWGQGGGYTF. This chain links TRBV27 with TRBJ1-2, with 9 bases that match TRBD1. The CDR3 length is 13 residues. After removal of 6 bases from V and 8 bases from J, the junction contained 7 bases not matched to a gene. Germline V gene sequence: CDR1 MNHEY, CDR2 SMNVEV (reference sequence).

This clone was counted once. This chain joins TRBV3-1 (or the pseudogene TRBV3-2) and TRBJ2-1; no clear D gene. Germline CDR1 LGHDT, CDR2 YNNKEL (reference sequence). The V and J ends lost 0 bases and 7 bases respectively, with 10 bases between them. The CDR3 length is 14 residues. This CDR3 is CASSQERNGNEQFF. The CDR3, as DNA: TGTGCCAGCAGCCAAGAGAGGAACGGAAATGAGCAGTTCTTC.

The V gene is TRBV4-3, the J gene TRBJ2-1; 9 nucleotides line up with TRBD2. Germline loops: CDR1 LGHNA, CDR2 YSLEER. This CDR3 contains 19 residues. Trimming took 1 base from V and 4 from J; bases not matched to a gene: 14. Here the CDR3 reads CASSQGPLHGSGGYNEQFF. In nucleotides, the CDR3 is TGCGCCAGCAGCCAAGGACCACTTCATGGTAGCGGGGGATACAATGAGCAGTTCTTC.

This clone was observed a single time. This sequence joins TRBV19 and TRBJ1-1, with D perhaps matching TRBD1 (5 bases). Germline V gene sequence: CDR1 LNHDA, CDR2 SQIVND (reference sequence). Trimming pared 3 bases from V and 1 base from J, leaving 9 bases between. CDR3 length: 14 residues. The CDR3 protein is CASSMSGKNTEAFF. The CDR3 DNA follows: TGTGCCAGTAGTATGTCAGGGAAGAACACTGAAGCTTTCTTT.

This chain connects TRBV19 to TRBJ2-1; 7 nucleotides agree with TRBD1. V lost 1 base to trimming and J lost 1 base; unmatched junction nucleotides: 10. The CDR3 extends over 18 amino acids. Per germline, CDR1 LNHDA and CDR2 SQIVND (reference sequence). The CDR3 nucleotides are TGTGCCAGTAGTATAGGCCGCCTCGACAGGGTTTCCTACAATGAGCAGTTCTTC. As protein: CASSIGRLDRVSYNEQFF.

The chain recombines TRBV7-2 with TRBJ2-1, with 8 positions matching TRBD2. Germline V gives CDR1 SGHTA, CDR2 FQGNSA. V dropped 3 bases and J dropped 0; count of bases not matched to a gene: 1. The CDR3 runs to 15 residues. The CDR3 protein is CASSLGTSSYNEQFF. The CDR3 DNA is TGTGCCAGCAGCTTGGGGACTAGCTCCTACAATGAGCAGTTCTTC.

This sequence joins TRBV12-3 or TRBV12-4 and TRBJ2-2; D gene uncertain. The CDR3 runs to 11 residues. Deletions cut 10 bases from V and 1 base from J, with 4 bases between. CDR3 nucleotide sequence: TGTGCCACCCAGAACACCGGGGAGCTGTTTTTT. It encodes CATQNTGELFF.

This rearrangement joins TRBV6-5 to TRBJ1-5, with TRBD1 matching over 7 bases. V lost 5 bases and J lost 9; bases outside the gene matches: 7. Germline CDR1 reads MNHEY; CDR2 reads SVGAGI. This CDR3 has 13 residues. Here the CDR3 reads CASSRDRLGPQHF. The CDR3 DNA reads TGTGCCAGCAGTAGGGACAGACTCGGGCCCCAGCATTTT.

The rearrangement joins TRBV4-1 to TRBJ2-3; tentatively, D is TRBD2 (6 bases). The CDR3 is 17 amino acids. Germline V gives CDR1 MGHRA, CDR2 YSYEKL. Trimming stripped 1 base from V and 4 bases from J, with 18 bases between. CDR3 sequence reads: CASSQGRRGQWADTQYF. CDR3 nucleotide sequence: TGCGCCAGCAGCCAAGGGAGGAGGGGTCAGTGGGCAGATACGCAGTATTTT.

The chain links TRBV27 to TRBJ1-6; D gene unclear. Germline values: CDR1 MNHEY, CDR2 SMNVEV (reference sequence). The CDR3 runs 15 residues. V gave up 5 bases and J gave up 1 base, with 9 bases separating them. The CDR3 loop is CASSPPRSYNSPLHF. In DNA form, the CDR3 reads TGTGCCAGCAGTCCCCCTAGATCCTATAATTCACCCCTCCACTTT.

V usage is TRBV29-1 and J usage is TRBJ1-1; TRBD1 might be the D (5 bases). The CDR3 has 15 residues. Germline loops: CDR1 SQVTM, CDR2 ANQGSEA. The V end was cut by 4 bases, the J end by 3 bases, with 18 bases between. CDR3 sequence reads: CSVALSGTPHTEAFF. Here the CDR3 DNA reads TGCAGCGTTGCCTTGTCCGGGACTCCGCACACTGAAGCTTTCTTT.

The chain combines TRBV3-1 (or the pseudogene TRBV3-2) with TRBJ2-7; TRBD1 aligns across 8 bases. CDR1 and CDR2 (germline): LGHDT, YNNKEL (reference sequence). Trimming at V came to 4 bases and at J to 6 bases, leaving 2 bases not matched to a gene. This CDR3 has 12 residues. CDR3 amino acids: CASSPGQGEQYF. CDR3 coding DNA: TGTGCCAGCAGCCCAGGACAGGGCGAGCAGTACTTC.

This chain uses TRBV6-1 with TRBJ2-2; 8 bases match TRBD2. The CDR3 loop spans 16 amino acids. The junction had 10 bases not matched to a gene; V was cut back by 4 bases and J by 6 bases. Germline CDR1 and CDR2: MNHNS and SASEGT. CDR3: CASSGTPGLEAGELFF. The CDR3 DNA follows: TGTGCCAGCAGTGGTACTCCGGGACTAGAGGCCGGGGAGCTGTTTTTT.

The V call is TRBV7-2, the J call TRBJ2-1; 7 positions agree with TRBD2. The CDR3 is 17 residues long. J gave up 0 bases and V 5 bases, and 10 bases lay outside the gene matches. Germline lookup yields CDR1 SGHTA and CDR2 FQGNSA. CDR3 sequence: CASSPSGGRSSYNEQFF. For the CDR3, the DNA is TGTGCCAGCAGCCCGTCGGGAGGCAGGAGCTCCTACAATGAGCAGTTCTTC.